This T cell receptor (beta chain) appears in the sequencing data of a study of blood T cells in healthy people across ages. Sample-barcoded 5' priming and a J-beta primer mix drove a second PCR of 7 to 11 cycles. Every individual sample yielded 2.5 million or more paired-end reads (each containing CDR3). TCRdb processed the 5' RACE reads anew with MiXCR; each CDR3 protein has one entry. The sample yields some 1.1 million distinct CDR3 sequences, around two fifths seen once. V was cut by 3 bases and J by 8 bases, with 16 bases left in between. Per germline, CDR1 DFQATT and CDR2 SNEGSKA (reference sequence). The CDR3 covers 13 residues. This clonotype came up a few times. Each sample had at least 6 million PBMCs isolated.

The receptor was isolated from a man in his late teens or twenties in good health. This chain uses TRBV20-1 with TRBJ1-2; D is possibly TRBD1 (5 bases). The source material was blood. The CDR3 nucleotides read TGCAGTGCTAGGTTCGGGACCCGAGAAGGCTACACCTTC. Translated: CSARFGTREGYTF.